Here is one T cell receptor beta chain with its context. This sample was taken from a study of control samples from healthy donors and cancer patients. J was trimmed by 4 bases and V by 4 bases; bases with no gene match: 8. The V gene's germline CDR1 is SEHNR and CDR2 FQNEAQ (reference sequence). The CDR3 spans 15 residues. Using immunoSEQ multiplex PCR, the repertoire was profiled, and TCRdb retains in-frame clones only, with some absent. The profile shows tens of thousands of clones, 88% of them singletons. The chain is built from TRBV7-9 and TRBJ2-3, with 7 bases that match TRBD1. Sequenced material: PBMCs. The origin of this receptor is a woman aged 55-69 years with head and neck cancer. The CDR3 DNA follows: TGTGCCAGCAGCTCCGGGGCCCAGGGGGCAGATACGCAGTATTTT. As protein: CASSSGAQGADTQYF.